A selection of T cell receptor beta chains follows, all from one sample in a study of identical twins. TCRdb reanalysed the 5' RACE reads using MiXCR and keeps one entry per CDR3 protein. The repertoire holds fewer than 250,000 distinct CDR3 sequences, with approximately 7% as singletons. These data are also associated with another study on yellow fever vaccine responses in identical twins.

Sequenced sample: memory (CD45RO+) T cells sorted from blood. Receptor source: a woman younger than 35 in good health. Both conserved end residues are part of each CDR3. A D gene is named only where the DNA matches it firmly. Size values are once, few and many counts, or a class for expanded clones, and some rows have none.

J gene,D gene,V gene,clone size,CDR3 DNA,CDR3 protein
TRBJ2-2,TRBD2,TRBV18,.,TGTGCCAGCTCAAGGCTAGCGGGAGATGTCACCGGGGAGCTGTTTTTT,CASSRLAGDVTGELFF
TRBJ2-2,.,TRBV18,.,TGTGCCAGCTCACCACCATTCGGGACACCGAAGACCGGGGAGCTGTTTTTT,CASSPPFGTPKTGELFF
TRBJ1-4,.,TRBV2,many,TGTGCCAGCAGTGAAGCCCAGGCTGCAACTAATGAAAAACTGTTTTTT,CASSEAQAATNEKLFF
TRBJ2-1,TRBD2,TRBV7-6,many,TGTGCCAGCAGCTTAGCGCGGGGGGCGGGCTACAATGAGCAGTTCTTC,CASSLARGAGYNEQFF
TRBJ2-2,.,TRBV15,few,TGTGCCACCAGCAGAGATGGGCCGTGGGCCGGGGAGCTGTTTTTT,CATSRDGPWAGELFF
TRBJ2-3,.,TRBV15,many,TGTGCCACCAGCACTAAGAACGGGGAAACAGATACGCAGTATTTT,CATSTKNGETDTQYF
TRBJ2-1,TRBD2,TRBV20-1,few,TGCAGTGCTCTAGGGGCTCTAGCGGGCGCCTCTAATGAGCAGTTCTTC,CSALGALAGASNEQFF
TRBJ2-7,.,TRBV19,many,TGTGCCAGTAGTTACACGGGAGATCAGTACGAGCAGTACTTC,CASSYTGDQYEQYF
TRBJ2-3,TRBD2,TRBV15,.,TGTGCCACCAGCACCCGACTAGCGGGGAGCACAGATACGCAGTATTTT,CATSTRLAGSTDTQYF
TRBJ2-1,TRBD2,TRBV12-3/TRBV12-4,many,TGTGCCAGCAGCCCGACGGGGGGCGGGGGGACTGGTGAGCAGTTCTTC,CASSPTGGGGTGEQFF
TRBJ2-3,TRBD2,TRBV29-1,many,TGCAGCGTTCCCTCGACTAGCGGGAGCCCAGATACGCAGTATTTT,CSVPSTSGSPDTQYF
TRBJ2-1,.,TRBV19,many,TGTGCCAGTAGTATCTTGAGGACCGCCTACAATGAGCAGTTCTTC,CASSILRTAYNEQFF
TRBJ2-2,.,TRBV7-9,.,TGTGCCAGCAGCTTATTCGGCGGGGCTTCGAACACCGGGGAGCTGTTTTTT,CASSLFGGASNTGELFF
TRBJ2-1,TRBD1,TRBV29-1,.,TGCAGCGTTGGTGACAGGGGAAAGTACGTATCCTACAATGAGCAGTTCTTC,CSVGDRGKYVSYNEQFF
TRBJ2-3,.,TRBV20-1,few,TGCAGTGCTAGACCTAACACAGATACGCAGTATTTT,CSARPNTDTQYF
TRBJ2-1,.,TRBV2,.,TGTGCCAGCTACCGGGACCACGGCTACAATGAGCAGTTCTTC,CASYRDHGYNEQFF
TRBJ2-3,TRBD2,TRBV5-1,.,TGCGCCAGCAGCCACAGCGCTCTAGCGGCAACTAGCACAGATACGCAGTATTTT,CASSHSALAATSTDTQYF